Shown below are 22 T cell receptor beta chains from a single sample sequenced in a study of graft-versus-host responses after intestinal transplantation. The repertoire was sequenced with immunoSEQ multiplex PCR; TCRdb's copy has only in-frame clones and lacks some. The sample has 85,000 to 100,000 clones; 92% are singletons. No cognate antigen is known for these TCRs. Sequencing used unstimulated CD4+ T cells sorted from spleen or lymph node cells, obtained before intestinal transplant. Source of these receptors: a human donor who received an intestinal transplant.

The chain couples TRBV10-2 to TRBJ2-7; possible D gene TRBD1, 6 bases. The germline V and J ends were trimmed by 2 bases and 4 bases, with 18 bases remaining between them. The germline V gene encodes CDR1 WSHSY and CDR2 SAAADI. The CDR3 spans 16 residues. The CDR3 bases are TGCGCCAGCAGTGAGGTTGGACAGCCTTGGGGGTACGAGCAGTACTTC. It is translated as CASSEVGQPWGYEQYF.

V gene TRBV29-1 combines with J gene TRBJ1-2; 9 bases map to TRBD1. Trimming removed 7 bases from V and 3 bases from J; junction bases left unmatched: 6. The CDR3 is 13 amino acids. Germline CDR1 and CDR2: SQVTM and ANQGSEA. The CDR3 spells CSAKTGGDYGYTF. The CDR3 nucleotides are TGCAGCGCCAAGACAGGGGGAGACTATGGCTACACCTTC.

The gene calls are TRBV9 and TRBJ1-2; the match to TRBD1 covers 7 bases. The V gene's germline CDR1 is SGDLS and CDR2 YYNGEE. V shed 4 bases, J shed 8 bases, and the junction held 11 bases outside the gene matches. The CDR3 extends over 14 amino acids. The CDR3 bases are TGTGCCAGCAGCCTCCGGGACAGCCGGTTAGGCTACACCTTC. It is translated as CASSLRDSRLGYTF.

The chain recombines TRBV4-2 with TRBJ2-3; D remains ambiguous. V lost 4 bases and J lost 4, with 12 bases in between. The CDR3 loop spans 14 amino acids. Germline lookup yields CDR1 LGHNA and CDR2 YNFKEQ. CDR3 sequence reads: CASSPVSRADTQYF. CDR3 coding DNA: TGTGCCAGCAGCCCTGTTAGCAGAGCAGATACGCAGTATTTT.

This sequence joins TRBV5-6 and TRBJ2-1, with TRBD2 matching over 9 bases. Trimming took 2 bases from V and 9 from J; bases not matched to a gene: 12. Germline V gene data show CDR1 as SGHDT and CDR2 as YYEEEE. CDR3 length: 16 residues. The CDR3 is CASSLVLAGGPSEQFF. CDR3 in DNA: TGTGCCAGCAGCTTAGTGCTGGCGGGGGGGCCGAGTGAGCAGTTCTTC.

This rearrangement joins TRBV28 to TRBJ2-2; 10 bases are a match to TRBD1. Trimming cost V 2 bases and J 5 bases; bases outside gene matches: 5. From germline, CDR1 is MDHEN and CDR2 SYDVKM. The CDR3 is made up of 16 amino acids. The CDR3 loop reads CASSLGDRGRTGELFF. In nucleotides, the CDR3 is TGTGCCAGCAGTTTAGGGGACAGGGGTAGAACCGGGGAGCTGTTTTTT.

The chain couples TRBV6-1 to TRBJ2-1, with 10 positions matching TRBD2. The length of the CDR3 is 14 residues. V was clipped by 5 bases and J by 3 bases; unmatched bases: 1. Germline loops: CDR1 MNHNS, CDR2 SASEGT. CDR3 bases: TGTGCCAGCAGTCTAGCGGGGGTCTACAATGAGCAGTTCTTC. Its translation is CASSLAGVYNEQFF.

This clone turned up a few times. The chain carries TRBV6-6 and TRBJ1-5, with 7 bases aligning to TRBD1. Germline loops: CDR1 MNHNY, CDR2 SVGAGI (reference sequence). The CDR3 extends over 15 amino acids. V shed 0 bases and J 4 bases; nucleotides not matched to a gene: 3. The CDR3 protein is CASSYSGQMNQPQHF. The CDR3 nucleotides are TGTGCCAGCAGTTACTCGGGACAGATGAATCAGCCCCAGCATTTT.

This chain uses TRBV18 with TRBJ2-3, with TRBD1 identical over 7 bases. The CDR3 spans 15 residues. CDR1 is KGHSH and CDR2 is LQKENI in the germline V gene. V shed 4 bases and J 9 bases; nucleotides not matched to a gene: 13. The DNA for the CDR3 is TGTGCCAGCTCACGCCGGGACAGTGAAGCCGTCACGCAGTATTTT. Its protein is CASSRRDSEAVTQYF.

This rearrangement joins TRBV5-6 to TRBJ2-7, with D perhaps matching TRBD2 (6 bases). Per germline, CDR1 SGHDT and CDR2 YYEEEE. The CDR3 is 15 amino acids. Trimming shortened V by 4 bases and J by 0 bases, and 14 bases separated the two germline ends. The CDR3 coding sequence is TGTGCCAGCAGCAGTCCGGGACTCCCCTCCTACGAGCAGTACTTC. Residues: CASSSPGLPSYEQYF.

The gene calls are TRBV5-4 and TRBJ1-1; D unclear. The CDR3 spans 15 residues. The V end lost 4 bases, the J end lost 3 bases, and 16 bases lay between the germline ends. CDR1 and CDR2 (germline): SGHNT, YYREEE (reference sequence). In DNA, the CDR3 is TGTGCCAGCAGCGGCAGTCCCTACCTAGACACTGAAGCTTTCTTT. Its translation is CASSGSPYLDTEAFF.

V usage is TRBV6-1 and J usage is TRBJ2-7; 8 bases are a match to TRBD2. J gave up 0 bases and V 1 base, and 8 bases lay outside the gene matches. The CDR3 runs to 17 residues. Germline CDR1 is MNHNS and CDR2 is SASEGT. This chain's CDR3 is CASSEGGRLAISYEQYF. CDR3 bases: TGTGCCAGCAGTGAAGGAGGCCGACTAGCGATCTCCTACGAGCAGTACTTC.

The chain joins TRBV29-1 to TRBJ2-7; a possible D gene is TRBD1 (5 bases). Per germline, CDR1 SQVTM and CDR2 ANQGSEA. Trimming removed 7 bases at V and 0 bases at J, with 7 bases between. CDR3 length equals 11 residues. CDR3 bases: TGCAGCGCCAGGGACTCCTACGAGCAGTACTTC. Its protein is CSARDSYEQYF.

The V and J genes are TRBV7-2 and TRBJ2-1; TRBD2 aligns across 10 bases. The V gene end was trimmed by 4 bases and the J gene end by 7 bases; junction bases not matched to a gene: 7. The germline CDR1 and CDR2 sequences are SGHTA and FQGNSA. CDR3 length equals 15 residues. CDR3 sequence reads: CASSYSGGAGNEQFF. DNA of the CDR3: TGTGCCAGCAGCTACAGCGGGGGGGCGGGAAATGAGCAGTTCTTC.

V and J are TRBV27 and TRBJ1-3; the D is unclear. The germline gives CDR1 MNHEY, CDR2 SMNVEV (reference sequence). The CDR3 runs to 14 residues. V shed 7 bases and J shed 2 bases, with 12 bases lying between them. CDR3 nucleotide sequence: TGTGCCAGCAAGAAGGAGGTCGCTGGAAACACCATATATTTT. Protein: CASKKEVAGNTIYF.

The V gene is TRBV4-2, the J gene TRBJ2-7, with D maybe TRBD2 (5 bases). Trimming removed 6 bases at V and 3 bases at J, with 18 bases between. Germline loops: CDR1 LGHNA, CDR2 YNFKEQ. The CDR3 is 15 amino acids. CDR3 loop: CASRTRDSFFYEQYF. Here the CDR3 DNA reads TGTGCCAGCAGGACCCGGGATTCGTTCTTCTACGAGCAGTACTTC.

This rearrangement joins TRBV6-5 to TRBJ1-6; a possible D gene is TRBD1 (5 bases). CDR3 length equals 11 residues. Looked up from germline, CDR1 is MNHEY and CDR2 is SVGAGI. Trimming removed 2 bases from V and 13 bases from J, with 6 bases in between. CDR3 amino acids: CASSYGGPLHF. Written as DNA, the CDR3 is TGTGCCAGCAGTTACGGGGGGCCCCTCCACTTT.

The gene calls are TRBV18 and TRBJ2-7, with a tentative D call TRBD2 (6 bases). Germline V gives CDR1 KGHSH, CDR2 LQKENI. This CDR3 is 13 amino acids long. Trimming left V 2 bases short and J 4 bases short, with 9 bases between. CDR3 in DNA: TGTGCCAGCTCACCATTAGCGGAGTACGAGCAGTACTTC. Its protein is CASSPLAEYEQYF. Full variable domain (rest looked up from reference TRBV18 and TRBJ2-7): NAGVMQNPRHLVRRRGQEARLRCSPMKGHSHVYWYRQLPEEGLKFMVYLQKENIIDESGMPKERFSAEFPKEGPSILRIQQVVRGDSAAYFCASSPLAEYEQYFGPGTRLTVT.

V usage is TRBV27 and J usage is TRBJ1-1; 10 bases match TRBD1. The J segment lost 5 bases and the V segment lost 5 bases, leaving 5 bases of the junction unmatched. Germline V gene data show CDR1 as MNHEY and CDR2 as SMNVEV (reference sequence). The CDR3 extends over 14 amino acids. The CDR3 sequence is CASSPWTGGTEAFF. CDR3 coding DNA: TGTGCCAGCAGTCCATGGACAGGGGGAACTGAAGCTTTCTTT.

The V and J genes are TRBV7-9 and TRBJ2-3; D is undetermined. The germline gives CDR1 SEHNR, CDR2 FQNEAQ (reference sequence). V was shortened by 3 bases and J by 2 bases, with 9 bases between the two germline ends. The CDR3 runs to 14 residues. CDR3 residues: CASSFTVNTDTQYF. In nucleotides, the CDR3 is TGTGCCAGCAGCTTCACGGTGAACACAGATACGCAGTATTTT.

V and J are TRBV4-3 and TRBJ2-5, with 9 nucleotides matching TRBD1. This CDR3 is built from 15 residues. The J segment lost 6 bases and the V segment lost 5 bases, leaving 10 bases of the junction unmatched. CDR1 is LGHNA and CDR2 is YSLEER in the germline V gene. CDR3 residues: CASSKGQGIGQTQYF. The CDR3 DNA is TGCGCCAGCAGCAAAGGACAGGGGATCGGGCAGACCCAGTACTTC.

V usage is TRBV7-9 and J usage is TRBJ1-3; possibly TRBD1 for D (6 bases). The V and J ends lost 6 bases and 3 bases respectively, with 9 bases between them. Germline V gene data show CDR1 as SEHNR and CDR2 as FQNEAQ (reference sequence). The CDR3 sequence is 13 residues long. CDR3 protein: CASRPRGGNTIYF. The CDR3 DNA reads TGTGCCAGCAGGCCCAGGGGTGGAAACACCATATATTTT.